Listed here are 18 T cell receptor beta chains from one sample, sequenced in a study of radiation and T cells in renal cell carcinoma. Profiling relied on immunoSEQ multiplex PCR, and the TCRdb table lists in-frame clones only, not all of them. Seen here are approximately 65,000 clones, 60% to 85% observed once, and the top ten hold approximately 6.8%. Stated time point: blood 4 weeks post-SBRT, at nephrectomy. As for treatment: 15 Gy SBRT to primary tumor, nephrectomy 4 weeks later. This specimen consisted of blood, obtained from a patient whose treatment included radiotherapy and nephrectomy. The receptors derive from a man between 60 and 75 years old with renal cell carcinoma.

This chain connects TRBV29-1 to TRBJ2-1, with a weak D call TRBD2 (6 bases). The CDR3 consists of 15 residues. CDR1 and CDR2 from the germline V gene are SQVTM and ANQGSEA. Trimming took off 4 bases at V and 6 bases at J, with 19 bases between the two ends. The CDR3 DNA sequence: TGCAGCGTTGCCCTCCCTGCGGGAAGGGGCAATGAGCAGTTCTTC. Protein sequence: CSVALPAGRGNEQFF.

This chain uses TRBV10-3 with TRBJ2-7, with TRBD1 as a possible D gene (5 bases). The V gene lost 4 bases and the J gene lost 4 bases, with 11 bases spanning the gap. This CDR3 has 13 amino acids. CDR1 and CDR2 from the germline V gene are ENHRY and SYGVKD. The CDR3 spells CAISVGREYEQYF. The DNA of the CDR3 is TGTGCCATCAGTGTGGGCAGGGAATACGAGCAGTACTTC.

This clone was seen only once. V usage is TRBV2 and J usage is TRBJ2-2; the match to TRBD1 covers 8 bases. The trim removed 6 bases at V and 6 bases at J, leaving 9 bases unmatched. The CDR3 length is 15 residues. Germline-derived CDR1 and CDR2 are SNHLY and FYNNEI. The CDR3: CASSPLQGVPGELFF. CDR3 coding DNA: TGTGCCAGCAGCCCCCTACAGGGGGTCCCCGGGGAGCTGTTTTTT.

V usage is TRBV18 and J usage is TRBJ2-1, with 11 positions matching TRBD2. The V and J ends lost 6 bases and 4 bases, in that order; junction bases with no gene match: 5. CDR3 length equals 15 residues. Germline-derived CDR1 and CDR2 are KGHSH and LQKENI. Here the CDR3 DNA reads TGTGCCAGCTCCTCCGGGACTAGCGGTTACAATGAGCAGTTCTTC. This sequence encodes CASSSGTSGYNEQFF.

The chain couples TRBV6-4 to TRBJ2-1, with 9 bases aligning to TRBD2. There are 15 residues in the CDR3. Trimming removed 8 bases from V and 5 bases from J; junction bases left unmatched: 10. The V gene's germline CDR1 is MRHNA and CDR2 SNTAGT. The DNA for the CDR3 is TGTGCCAGCTCGGTTCGGCTAGCGGGGAACAATGAGCAGTTCTTC. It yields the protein CASSVRLAGNNEQFF.

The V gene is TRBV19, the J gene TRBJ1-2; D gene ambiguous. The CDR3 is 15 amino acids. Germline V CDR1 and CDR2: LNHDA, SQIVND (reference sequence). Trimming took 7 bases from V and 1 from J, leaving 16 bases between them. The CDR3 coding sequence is TGTGCCAGTACCCCCCTGGAGCGGATTAACTATGGCTACACCTTC. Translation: CASTPLERINYGYTF.

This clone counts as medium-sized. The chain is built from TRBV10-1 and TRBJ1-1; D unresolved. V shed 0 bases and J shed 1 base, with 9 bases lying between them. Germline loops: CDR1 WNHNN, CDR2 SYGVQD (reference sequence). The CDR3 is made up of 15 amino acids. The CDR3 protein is CASSESRGKNTEAFF. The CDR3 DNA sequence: TGCGCCAGCAGTGAGTCGAGAGGGAAGAACACTGAAGCTTTCTTT.

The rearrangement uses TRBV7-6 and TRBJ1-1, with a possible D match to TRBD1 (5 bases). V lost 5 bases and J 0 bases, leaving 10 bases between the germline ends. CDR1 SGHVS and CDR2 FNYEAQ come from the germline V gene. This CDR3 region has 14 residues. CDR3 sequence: CASSRDGMNTEAFF. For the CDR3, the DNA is TGTGCCAGCAGCCGGGACGGCATGAACACTGAAGCTTTCTTT.

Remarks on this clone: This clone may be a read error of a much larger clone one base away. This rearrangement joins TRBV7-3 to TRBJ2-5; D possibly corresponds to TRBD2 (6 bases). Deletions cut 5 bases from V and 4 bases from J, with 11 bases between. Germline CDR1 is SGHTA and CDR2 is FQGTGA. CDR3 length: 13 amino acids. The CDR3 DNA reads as TGTGCCAGCAGCATTAGCGGAGGAGAGACCCAGTACTTC. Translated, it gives CASSISGGETQYF. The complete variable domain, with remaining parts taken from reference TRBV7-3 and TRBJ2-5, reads GAGVSQTPSNKVTEKGKYVELRCDPISGHTALYWYRQSLGQGPEFLIYFQGTGAADDSGLPNDRFFAVRPEGSVSTLKIQRTERGDSAVYLCASSISGGETQYFGPGTRLLVL.

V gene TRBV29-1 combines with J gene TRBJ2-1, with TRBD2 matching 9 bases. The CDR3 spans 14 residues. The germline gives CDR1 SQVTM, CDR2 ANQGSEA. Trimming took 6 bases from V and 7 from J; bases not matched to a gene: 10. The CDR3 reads CSVTRLAVGNEQFF. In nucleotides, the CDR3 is TGCAGCGTAACAAGACTAGCGGTGGGTAATGAGCAGTTCTTC.

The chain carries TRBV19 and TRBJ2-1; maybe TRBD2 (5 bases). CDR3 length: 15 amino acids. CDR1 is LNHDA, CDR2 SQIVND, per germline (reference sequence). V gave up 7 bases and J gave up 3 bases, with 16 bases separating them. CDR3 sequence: CASKKSGPNYNEQFF. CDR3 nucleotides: TGTGCCAGTAAAAAGAGCGGTCCGAACTACAATGAGCAGTTCTTC.

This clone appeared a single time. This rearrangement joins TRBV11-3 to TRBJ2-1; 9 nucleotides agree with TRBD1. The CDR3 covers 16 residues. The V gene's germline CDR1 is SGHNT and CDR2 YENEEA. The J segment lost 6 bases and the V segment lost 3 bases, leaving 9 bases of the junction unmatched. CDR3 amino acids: CASSFNRDRALNEQFF. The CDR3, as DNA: TGTGCCAGCAGCTTCAACCGGGACAGGGCGCTCAATGAGCAGTTCTTC.

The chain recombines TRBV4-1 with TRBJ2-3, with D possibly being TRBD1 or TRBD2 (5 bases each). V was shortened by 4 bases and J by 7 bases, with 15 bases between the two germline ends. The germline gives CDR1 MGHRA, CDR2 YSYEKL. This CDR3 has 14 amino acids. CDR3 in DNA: TGCGCCAGCAGCCCAGGGCTACTAGACAATACGCAGTATTTT. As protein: CASSPGLLDNTQYF.

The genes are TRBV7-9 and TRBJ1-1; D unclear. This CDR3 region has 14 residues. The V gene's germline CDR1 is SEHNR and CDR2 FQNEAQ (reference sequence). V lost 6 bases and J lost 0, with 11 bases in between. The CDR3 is CASSRGGLNTEAFF. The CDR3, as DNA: TGTGCCAGCAGTCGAGGAGGCCTGAACACTGAAGCTTTCTTT.

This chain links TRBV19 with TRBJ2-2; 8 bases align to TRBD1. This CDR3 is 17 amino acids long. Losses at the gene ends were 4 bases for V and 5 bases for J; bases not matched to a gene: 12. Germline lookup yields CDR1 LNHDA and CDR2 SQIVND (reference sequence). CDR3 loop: CASSNPGGRRLTGELFF. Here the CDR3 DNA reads TGTGCCAGTAGTAATCCAGGGGGCCGGAGACTTACCGGGGAGCTGTTTTTT.

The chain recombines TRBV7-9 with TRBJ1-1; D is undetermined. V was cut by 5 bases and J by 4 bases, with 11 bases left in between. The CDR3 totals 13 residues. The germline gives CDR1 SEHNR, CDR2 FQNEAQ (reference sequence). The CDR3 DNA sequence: TGTGCCAGCAGCCCCGCCGGCGGCACTGAAGCTTTCTTT. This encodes CASSPAGGTEAFF.

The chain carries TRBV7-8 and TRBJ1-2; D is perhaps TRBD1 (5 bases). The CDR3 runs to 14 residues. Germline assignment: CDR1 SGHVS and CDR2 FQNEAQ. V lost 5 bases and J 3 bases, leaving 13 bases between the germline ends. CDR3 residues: CASSPETDHYGYTF. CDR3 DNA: TGTGCCAGCAGCCCTGAGACAGACCACTATGGCTACACCTTC.

CDR3 DNA: TGTGCCAGCAGTGGGTTTGATTCCTACAATGAGCAGTTCTTC. Translation gives CASSGFDSYNEQFF. The gene calls are TRBV2 and TRBJ2-1; D remains unclear. The CDR3 totals 14 residues. Germline V CDR1 and CDR2: SNHLY, FYNNEI. Trimming took 4 bases from V and 1 from J, leaving 8 bases between them. Filled out from reference TRBV2 and TRBJ2-1, the complete variable domain reads EPEVTQTPSHQVTQMGQEVILRCVPISNHLYFYWYRQILGQKVEFLVSFYNNEISEKSEIFDDQFSVERPDGSNFTLKIRSTKLEDSAMYFCASSGFDSYNEQFFGPGTRLTVL.